The 8 T cell receptor beta chains in this list originate from one sample, sequenced in a study of technical replicates of blood from several donors. Clones were read by immunoSEQ multiplex PCR, and TCRdb kept only the in-frame ones, dropping some. The data contain 45,000 to 60,000 clones, roughly 89% of them singletons. The specimen sequenced was PBMCs. Receptors originate from a human donor in good health. Some clones in this sample may be carry-over from other donors' samples.

In this sample, this clone turned up once. The chain recombines TRBV6-5 with TRBJ1-5; the match to TRBD1 covers 7 bases. CDR1 and CDR2 from the germline V gene are MNHEY and SVGAGI. The V segment lost 6 bases and the J segment 3 bases; nucleotides outside the gene matches: 5. The CDR3 contains 14 residues. DNA for the CDR3: TGTGCCAGCAGGCTACAGGGGAACAATCAGCCCCAGCATTTT. It translates to CASRLQGNNQPQHF.

This chain joins TRBV11-2 and TRBJ2-7; 15 nucleotides align to TRBD2. Germline-derived CDR1 and CDR2 are SGHAT and FQNNGV. V gave up 5 bases and J gave up 6 bases; unmatched junction bases: 8. This CDR3 contains 16 residues. The CDR3 sequence is CASSEDPGLAGGEQYF. The CDR3 DNA follows: TGTGCCAGCAGCGAAGACCCGGGACTAGCGGGAGGCGAGCAGTACTTC.

This clone came up once. CDR3 protein: CASSARISSYNEQFF. CDR3 bases: TGTGCCAGCAGCGCCCGAATTAGCTCCTACAATGAGCAGTTCTTC. The genes are TRBV11-1 and TRBJ2-1; D gene unclear. Trimming removed 5 bases from V and 0 bases from J, with 11 bases in between. The CDR3 covers 15 residues. Germline assignment: CDR1 SGHAT and CDR2 FQDESV (reference sequence).

V usage is TRBV5-1 and J usage is TRBJ2-3; D remains unclear. V lost 4 bases to trimming and J lost 4 bases, with 10 bases between them. Germline CDR1 SGHRS, CDR2 YFSETQ. The CDR3 consists of 13 residues. This CDR3 is CASSRVSPDTQYF. The CDR3 nucleotides are TGCGCCAGCAGCCGGGTGTCCCCAGATACGCAGTATTTT.

This chain links TRBV5-4 with TRBJ1-1; D possibly corresponds to TRBD1 (5 bases). In germline, CDR1 is SGHNT, CDR2 YYREEE (reference sequence). Trimming left V 7 bases short and J 6 bases short, with 10 bases between. The CDR3 is 11 residues long. This chain's CDR3 is CASWRGAEAFF. CDR3 coding DNA: TGTGCCAGCTGGAGGGGCGCTGAAGCTTTCTTT.

The rearrangement uses TRBV18 and TRBJ2-3; no firm D call. Per germline, CDR1 KGHSH and CDR2 LQKENI. V lost 0 bases and J lost 6, with 7 bases in between. The CDR3 has 13 residues. CDR3 sequence reads: CASSPPSVDTQYF. As DNA, the CDR3 is TGTGCCAGCTCACCACCGAGCGTGGATACGCAGTATTTT.

This chain connects TRBV7-6 to TRBJ1-4; maybe TRBD1 (5 bases). The CDR3 has 18 amino acids. V was clipped by 5 bases and J by 0 bases, with 19 bases between them. The V gene's germline CDR1 is SGHVS and CDR2 FNYEAQ. The CDR3 DNA reads TGTGCCAGCAGCGCCAGGGTCTCGGCGGTTGCAACTAATGAAAAACTGTTTTTT. Its translation is CASSARVSAVATNEKLFF. The full variable domain, completed using reference TRBV7-6 and TRBJ1-4, is GAGVSQSPRYKVTKRGQDVALRCDPISGHVSLYWYRQALGQGPEFLTYFNYEAQQDKSGLPNDRFSAERPEGSISTLTIQRTEQRDSAMYRCASSARVSAVATNEKLFFGSGTQLSVL.

The rearrangement joins TRBV27 to TRBJ2-7; TRBD1 aligns across 9 bases. Germline V gene sequence: CDR1 MNHEY, CDR2 SMNVEV (reference sequence). CDR3 length: 17 residues. V lost 2 bases and J lost 0; bases outside the gene matches: 8. The CDR3 nucleotides are TGTGCCAGCAGTTTACTGGCCGGGACAGGGAGCTCCTACGAGCAGTACTTC. It codes for CASSLLAGTGSSYEQYF.